What follows describes a single TCR beta chain. Germline V gene lookup returns CDR1 SGHRS and CDR2 YFSETQ. CDR3 size: 14 residues. Trimming removed 0 bases from V and 8 bases from J, with 14 bases in between. This specimen belongs to a study of blood T cell repertoires in COVID-19. Study in general: Some COVID-19 samples were acute and others convalescent; all came from the United States, Italy and Spain.

Authors' methods: Estimation of nucleated cell counts was performed using reference gene primer amplification. The protocol was immunoSEQ multiplex PCR, while the TCRdb copy is restricted to in-frame clones and leaves out a portion. V and J calls and clone size are as listed in that table; D and trimming were resolved from the DNA. Altogether tens of thousands of clones are present, roughly nine tenths being singletons, with the ten largest covering around a sixth. The sequencing sample was made of peripheral blood. V usage is TRBV5-1 and J usage is TRBJ1-2; D might be TRBD1 (6 bases). The origin of this receptor is a man older than 75 in a cohort sampled during active COVID-19. CDR3 bases: TGCGCCAGCAGCTTGGTAAGGGCAGGGGCCGGCTACACCTTC. This sequence encodes CASSLVRAGAGYTF.